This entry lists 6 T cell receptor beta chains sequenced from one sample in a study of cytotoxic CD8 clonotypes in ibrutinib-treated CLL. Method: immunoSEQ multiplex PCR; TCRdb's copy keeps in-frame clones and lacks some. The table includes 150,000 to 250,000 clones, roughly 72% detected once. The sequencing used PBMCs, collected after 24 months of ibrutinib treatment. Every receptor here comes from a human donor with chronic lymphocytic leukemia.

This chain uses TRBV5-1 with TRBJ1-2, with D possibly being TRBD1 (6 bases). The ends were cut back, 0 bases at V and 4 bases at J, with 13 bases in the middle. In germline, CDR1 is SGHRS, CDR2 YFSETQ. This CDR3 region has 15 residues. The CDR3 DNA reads TGCGCCAGCAGCTTGGGTACAGGGTCGAGCTATGGCTACACCTTC. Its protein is CASSLGTGSSYGYTF.

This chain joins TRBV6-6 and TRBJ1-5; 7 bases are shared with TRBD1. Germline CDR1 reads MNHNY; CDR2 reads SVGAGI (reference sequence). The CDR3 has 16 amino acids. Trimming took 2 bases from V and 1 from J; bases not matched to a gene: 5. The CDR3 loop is CASSYGQVVSNQPQHF. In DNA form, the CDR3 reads TGTGCCAGCAGTTACGGACAGGTTGTCAGCAATCAGCCCCAGCATTTT.

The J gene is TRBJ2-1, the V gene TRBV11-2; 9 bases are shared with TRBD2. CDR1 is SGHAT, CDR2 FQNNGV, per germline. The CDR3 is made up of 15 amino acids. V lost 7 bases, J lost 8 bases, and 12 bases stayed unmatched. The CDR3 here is CASTTQRGARYEQFF. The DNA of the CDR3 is TGTGCCAGCACCACCCAGCGGGGGGCTCGGTATGAGCAGTTCTTC.

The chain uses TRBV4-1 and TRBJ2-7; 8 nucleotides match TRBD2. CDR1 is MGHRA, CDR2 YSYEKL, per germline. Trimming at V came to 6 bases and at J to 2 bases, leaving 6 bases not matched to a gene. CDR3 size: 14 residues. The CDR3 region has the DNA TGCGCCAGCAGACAACTAGCGGTCGCCTACGAGCAGTACTTC. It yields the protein CASRQLAVAYEQYF.

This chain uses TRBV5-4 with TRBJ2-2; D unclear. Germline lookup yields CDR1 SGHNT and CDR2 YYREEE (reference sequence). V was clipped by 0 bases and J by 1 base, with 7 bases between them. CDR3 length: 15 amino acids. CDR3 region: CASSLGGVNTGELFF. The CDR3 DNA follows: TGTGCCAGCAGCTTGGGTGGGGTGAACACCGGGGAGCTGTTTTTT.

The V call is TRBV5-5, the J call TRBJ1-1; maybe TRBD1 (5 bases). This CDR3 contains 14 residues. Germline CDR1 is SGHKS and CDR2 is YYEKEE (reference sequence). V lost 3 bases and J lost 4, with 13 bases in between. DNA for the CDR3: TGTGCCAGCAGCTCACAAGGGGAGGGCACTGAAGCTTTCTTT. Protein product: CASSSQGEGTEAFF.